Below, 10 T cell receptor beta chains from the same sample are listed, as sequenced in a study of pediatric ulcerative colitis (dated by TCRdb to about 2019). Library construction relied on the immunoSEQ multiplex PCR assay. Sourced from immuneACCESS, this table was stored by TCRdb with only in-frame sequences that have V and J called. A share of the clones is absent; for the studies checked, an unresolved V gene accounts for under half, and the remainder has no known explanation. For this sample the table gives 25,000 to 35,000 clones, of which roughly four fifths were detected only once. The biggest ten clones account for approximately 4% of the sample. Sequenced sample: blood. These receptors all come from a boy aged 5-17 years with severe ulcerative colitis.

The chain is built from TRBV11-3 and TRBJ1-2; D possibly corresponds to TRBD1 (6 bases). Germline CDR1 is SGHNT and CDR2 is YENEEA. The CDR3 loop spans 14 amino acids. V was pared by 5 bases and J by 8 bases, with 18 bases between. CDR3 bases: TGTGCCAGCAGCCCCGGGGGGGCGCGTGGGGGCTACACCTTC. Encoded protein: CASSPGGARGGYTF.

A single count supports this clone. The rearrangement links TRBV4-1 to TRBJ2-1; D gene uncertain. Looked up from germline, CDR1 is MGHRA and CDR2 is YSYEKL. The CDR3 spans 13 residues. Trimming took off 1 base at V and 9 bases at J, with 10 bases between the two ends. As DNA, the CDR3 is TGCGCCAGCAGCCAAGCCAGCATTTCTGAGCAGTTCTTC. Translating it yields CASSQASISEQFF.

The V call is TRBV27, the J call TRBJ1-1, with D perhaps TRBD1 (6 bases). Germline V gene data show CDR1 as MNHEY and CDR2 as SMNVEV (reference sequence). Trimming took 0 bases from V and 0 from J, leaving 8 bases between them. The CDR3 sequence is 15 residues long. DNA for the CDR3: TGTGCCAGCAGTTTATCCGGGGGCCTGAACACTGAAGCTTTCTTT. Protein sequence: CASSLSGGLNTEAFF.

The V gene is TRBV4-1, the J gene TRBJ1-1; the D is unclear. In germline, CDR1 is MGHRA, CDR2 YSYEKL. The length of the CDR3 is 14 residues. Deletions cut 4 bases from V and 6 bases from J, with 15 bases between. As DNA, the CDR3 is TGCGCCAGCAGCCCCGCCGGCCACAAGGCTGAAGCTTTCTTT. It translates to CASSPAGHKAEAFF.

The chain recombines TRBV5-4 with TRBJ2-7; D is possibly TRBD1 or TRBD2 (5 bases each). CDR1 and CDR2 (germline): SGHNT, YYREEE (reference sequence). Trimming left V 3 bases short and J 2 bases short, with 15 bases between. The CDR3 is made up of 15 amino acids. The CDR3 nucleotides read TGTGCCAGCAGCTCGACAGAGTGGGGGACCTACGAGCAGTACTTC. Its protein product is CASSSTEWGTYEQYF.

CDR3 sequence: CASSEWDTQYF. CDR3 DNA: TGTGCCAGCAGTGAATGGGATACGCAGTATTTT. The gene calls are TRBV25-1 and TRBJ2-3; D remains ambiguous. This CDR3 spans 11 amino acids. Germline CDR1 is MGHDK and CDR2 is SYGVNS. The V and J ends lost 1 base and 6 bases respectively, with 2 bases between them.

This clone is a singleton in its sample. This chain uses TRBV6-5 with TRBJ2-7, with 8 bases aligning to TRBD1. Germline CDR1 and CDR2: MNHEY and SVGAGI. Trimming cost V 6 bases and J 4 bases; bases outside gene matches: 2. The CDR3 runs 12 residues. CDR3: CASSRDRYEQYF. In nucleotides, the CDR3 is TGTGCCAGCAGCCGGGACAGGTACGAGCAGTACTTC.

This clone was recorded a few times. The V gene is TRBV5-1, the J gene TRBJ1-6; D not resolved. Germline CDR1 is SGHRS and CDR2 is YFSETQ. Trimming shortened V by 3 bases and J by 2 bases, and 6 bases separated the two germline ends. This CDR3 spans 14 amino acids. CDR3 DNA: TGCGCCAGCAGCTCCGGGGCCTATAATTCACCCCTCCACTTT. It is translated as CASSSGAYNSPLHF.

The rearrangement joins TRBV2 to TRBJ1-1; maybe TRBD1 (6 bases). This CDR3 comprises 14 residues. The germline V and J ends were trimmed by 3 bases and 5 bases, with 13 bases remaining between them. Germline CDR1 is SNHLY and CDR2 is FYNNEI. In DNA form, the CDR3 reads TGTGCCAGCAGTGACGGGGGGCGAGGAACTGAAGCTTTCTTT. This translates into CASSDGGRGTEAFF.

The chain is built from TRBV27 and TRBJ2-7; perhaps TRBD2 as D (6 bases). CDR1 and CDR2 (germline): MNHEY, SMNVEV (reference sequence). The germline V and J ends were trimmed by 8 bases and 5 bases, with 22 bases remaining between them. CDR3 length: 15 residues. CDR3 protein: CASRLSGLAINEQYF. The CDR3, as DNA: TGTGCCAGCCGCCTCTCGGGGCTAGCGATAAACGAGCAGTACTTC.